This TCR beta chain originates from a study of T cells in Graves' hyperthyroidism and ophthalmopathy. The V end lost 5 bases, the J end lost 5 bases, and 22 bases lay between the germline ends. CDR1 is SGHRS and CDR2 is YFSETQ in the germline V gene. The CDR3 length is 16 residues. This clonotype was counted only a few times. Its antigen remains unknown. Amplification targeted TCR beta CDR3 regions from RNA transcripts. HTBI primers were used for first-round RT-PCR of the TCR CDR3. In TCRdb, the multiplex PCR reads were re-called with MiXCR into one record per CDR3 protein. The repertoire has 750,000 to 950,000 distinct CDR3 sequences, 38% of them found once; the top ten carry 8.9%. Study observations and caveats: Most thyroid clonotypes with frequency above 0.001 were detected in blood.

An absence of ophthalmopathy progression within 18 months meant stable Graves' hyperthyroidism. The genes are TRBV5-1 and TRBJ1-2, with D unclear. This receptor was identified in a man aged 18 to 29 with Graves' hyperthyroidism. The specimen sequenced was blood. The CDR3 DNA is TGCGCCAGCAGAGTCGTACGGTCCGACGGGATATATGGCTACACCTTC. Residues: CASRVVRSDGIYGYTF. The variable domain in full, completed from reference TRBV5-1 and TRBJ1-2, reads KAGVTQTPRYLIKTRGQQVTLSCSPISGHRSVSWYQQTPGQGLQFLFEYFSETQRNKGNFPGRFSGRQFSNSRSEMNVSTLELGDSALYLCASRVVRSDGIYGYTFGSGTRLTVV.